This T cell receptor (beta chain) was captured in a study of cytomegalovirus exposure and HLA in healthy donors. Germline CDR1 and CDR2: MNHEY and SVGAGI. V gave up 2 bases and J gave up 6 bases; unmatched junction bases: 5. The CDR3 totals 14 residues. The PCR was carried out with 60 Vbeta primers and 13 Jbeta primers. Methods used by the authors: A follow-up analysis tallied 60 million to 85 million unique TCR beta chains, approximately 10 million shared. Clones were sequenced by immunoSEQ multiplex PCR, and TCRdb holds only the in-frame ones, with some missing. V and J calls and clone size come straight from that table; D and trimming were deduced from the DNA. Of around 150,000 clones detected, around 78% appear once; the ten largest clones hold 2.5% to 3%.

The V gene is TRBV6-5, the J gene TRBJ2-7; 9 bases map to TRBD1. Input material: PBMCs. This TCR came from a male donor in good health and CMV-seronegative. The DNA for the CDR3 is TGTGCCAGCAGTTACGGACAGGGGCCCCGCGAGCAGTACTTC. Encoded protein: CASSYGQGPREQYF.